The entry that follows covers one T cell receptor (beta chain) sequence. The CDR3 is 12 amino acids. V was cut by 3 bases and J by 11 bases, with 13 bases left in between. Germline CDR1 MNHEY, CDR2 SMNVEV (reference sequence). The entry originates in a study of shared clonotypes between healthy human individuals. Profiled with immunoSEQ multiplex PCR; TCRdb holds only in-frame clones, not every one. The sample records 2 million to 2.5 million clones, more than 85% being singletons. Sequences were obtained from naive CD4+ T cells from PBMCs. Stated subset: CD45RA+ positively selected. The sequence was collected from a man aged 18 to 35 in good health. Some clones in this sample may be carry-over from other donors' samples. J is TRBJ1-1 and V is TRBV27; D ambiguous. CDR3 nucleotide sequence: TGTGCCAGCAGTTTCCCGTCCGGTGCGGCTTTCTTT. This encodes CASSFPSGAAFF.